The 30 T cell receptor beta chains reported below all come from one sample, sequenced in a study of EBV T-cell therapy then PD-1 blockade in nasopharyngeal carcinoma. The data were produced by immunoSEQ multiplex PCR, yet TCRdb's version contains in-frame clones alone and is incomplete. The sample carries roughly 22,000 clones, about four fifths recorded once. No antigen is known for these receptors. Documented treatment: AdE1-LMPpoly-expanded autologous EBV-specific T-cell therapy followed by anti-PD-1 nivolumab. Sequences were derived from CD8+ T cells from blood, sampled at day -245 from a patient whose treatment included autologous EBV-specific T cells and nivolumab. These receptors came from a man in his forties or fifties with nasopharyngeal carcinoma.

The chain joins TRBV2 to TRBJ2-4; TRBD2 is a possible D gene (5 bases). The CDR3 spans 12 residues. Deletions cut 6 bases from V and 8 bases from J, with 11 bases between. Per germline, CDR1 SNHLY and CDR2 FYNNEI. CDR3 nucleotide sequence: TGTGCCAGCAGGGACTGGGATGACATTCAGTACTTC. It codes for CASRDWDDIQYF.

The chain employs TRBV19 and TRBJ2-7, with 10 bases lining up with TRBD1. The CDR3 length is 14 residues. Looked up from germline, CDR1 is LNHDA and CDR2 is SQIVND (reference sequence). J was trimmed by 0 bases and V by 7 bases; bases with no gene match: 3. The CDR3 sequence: CASKGTGDSYEQYF. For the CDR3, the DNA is TGTGCCAGTAAAGGGACAGGGGACTCCTACGAGCAGTACTTC.

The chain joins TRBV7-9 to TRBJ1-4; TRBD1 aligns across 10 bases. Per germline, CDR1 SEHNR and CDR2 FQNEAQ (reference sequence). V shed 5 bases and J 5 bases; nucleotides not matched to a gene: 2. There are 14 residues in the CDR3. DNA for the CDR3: TGTGCCAGCAGCAAGGGACAGGGGAATGAAAAACTGTTTTTT. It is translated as CASSKGQGNEKLFF.

CDR3 bases: TGCAGTGCTGATGAGGGGACTGAAGCTTTCTTT. As protein: CSADEGTEAFF. The chain recombines TRBV20-1 with TRBJ1-1; a weak D match, TRBD1 (5 bases). CDR1 is DFQATT and CDR2 is SNEGSKA in the germline V gene (reference sequence). The CDR3 consists of 11 residues. Trimming removed 5 bases from V and 5 bases from J, with 9 bases in between.

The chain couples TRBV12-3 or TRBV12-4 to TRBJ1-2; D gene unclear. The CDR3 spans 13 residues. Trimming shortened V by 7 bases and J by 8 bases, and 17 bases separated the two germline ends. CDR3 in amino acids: CASTLGTAWGYTF. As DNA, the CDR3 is TGTGCCAGCACCTTAGGAACGGCCTGGGGCTACACCTTC.

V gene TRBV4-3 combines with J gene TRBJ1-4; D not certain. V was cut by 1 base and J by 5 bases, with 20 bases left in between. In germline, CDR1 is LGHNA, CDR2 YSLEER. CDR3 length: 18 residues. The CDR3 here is CASSQVINTGKSNEKLFF. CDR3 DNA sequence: TGCGCCAGCAGCCAAGTAATTAATACGGGGAAGTCAAATGAAAAACTGTTTTTT.

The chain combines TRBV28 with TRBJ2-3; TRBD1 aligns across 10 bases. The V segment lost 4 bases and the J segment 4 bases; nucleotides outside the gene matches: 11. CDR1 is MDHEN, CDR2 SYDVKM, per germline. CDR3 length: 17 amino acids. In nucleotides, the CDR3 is TGTGCCAGCAGTTCGCCGCGTCGGGACAGGGGTGCAGATACGCAGTATTTT. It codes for CASSSPRRDRGADTQYF.

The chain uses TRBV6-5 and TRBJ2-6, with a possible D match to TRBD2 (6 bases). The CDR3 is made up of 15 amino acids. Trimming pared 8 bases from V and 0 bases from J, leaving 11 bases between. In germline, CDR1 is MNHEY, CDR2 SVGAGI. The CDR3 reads CASGDSPSGANVLTF. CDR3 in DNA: TGTGCCAGCGGGGACTCCCCCTCTGGGGCCAACGTCCTGACTTTC.

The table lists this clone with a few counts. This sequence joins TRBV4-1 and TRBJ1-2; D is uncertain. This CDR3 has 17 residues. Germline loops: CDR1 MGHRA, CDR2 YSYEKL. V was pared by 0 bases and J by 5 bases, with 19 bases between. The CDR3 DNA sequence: TGCGCCAGCAGCCAAGAATTTGGTACTAGGGTAGTATATGGCTACACCTTC. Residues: CASSQEFGTRVVYGYTF.

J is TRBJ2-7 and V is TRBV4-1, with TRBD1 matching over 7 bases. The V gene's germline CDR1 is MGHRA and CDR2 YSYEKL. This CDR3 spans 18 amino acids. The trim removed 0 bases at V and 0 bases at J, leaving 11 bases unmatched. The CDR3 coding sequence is TGCGCCAGCAGCCAAGATGTTTTCGGACAGGTGTCCTCCTACGAGCAGTACTTC. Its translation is CASSQDVFGQVSSYEQYF.

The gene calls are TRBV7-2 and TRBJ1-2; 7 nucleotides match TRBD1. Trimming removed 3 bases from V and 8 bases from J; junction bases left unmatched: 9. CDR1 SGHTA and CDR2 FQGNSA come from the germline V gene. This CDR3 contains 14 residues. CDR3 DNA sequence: TGTGCCAGCAGCTTGGGTAACAGGGGTAAAGGCTACACCTTC. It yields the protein CASSLGNRGKGYTF.

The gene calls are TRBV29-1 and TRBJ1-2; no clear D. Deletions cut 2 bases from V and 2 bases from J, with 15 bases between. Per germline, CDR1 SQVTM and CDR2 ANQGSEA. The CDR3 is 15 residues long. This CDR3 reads CSVEKGTSKNYGYTF. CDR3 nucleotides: TGCAGCGTTGAAAAGGGCACGTCGAAGAACTATGGCTACACCTTC.

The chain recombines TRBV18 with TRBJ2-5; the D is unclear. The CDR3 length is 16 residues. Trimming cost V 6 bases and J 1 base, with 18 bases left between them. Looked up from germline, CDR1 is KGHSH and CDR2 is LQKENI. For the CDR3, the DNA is TGTGCCAGCTCCGTTTTCCGATCCTTTATCCAAGAGACCCAGTACTTC. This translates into CASSVFRSFIQETQYF.

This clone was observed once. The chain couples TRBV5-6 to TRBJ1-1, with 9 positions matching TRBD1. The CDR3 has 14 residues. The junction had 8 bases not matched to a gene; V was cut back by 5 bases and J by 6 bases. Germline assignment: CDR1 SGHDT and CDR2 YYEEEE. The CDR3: CASRSPDRGAEAFF. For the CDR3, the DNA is TGTGCCAGCAGATCCCCGGACAGGGGAGCTGAAGCTTTCTTT.

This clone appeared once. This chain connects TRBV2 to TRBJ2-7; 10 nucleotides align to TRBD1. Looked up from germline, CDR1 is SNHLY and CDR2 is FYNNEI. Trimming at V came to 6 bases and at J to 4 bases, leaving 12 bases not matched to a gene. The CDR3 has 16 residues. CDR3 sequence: CASRESDRGLVYEQYF. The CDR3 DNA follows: TGTGCCAGCAGGGAAAGCGACAGGGGGCTAGTGTACGAGCAGTACTTC.

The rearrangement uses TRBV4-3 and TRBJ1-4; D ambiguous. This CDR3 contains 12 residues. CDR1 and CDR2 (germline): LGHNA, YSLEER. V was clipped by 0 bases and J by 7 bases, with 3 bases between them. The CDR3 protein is CASSQDGEKLFF. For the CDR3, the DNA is TGCGCCAGCAGCCAAGATGGTGAAAAACTGTTTTTT.

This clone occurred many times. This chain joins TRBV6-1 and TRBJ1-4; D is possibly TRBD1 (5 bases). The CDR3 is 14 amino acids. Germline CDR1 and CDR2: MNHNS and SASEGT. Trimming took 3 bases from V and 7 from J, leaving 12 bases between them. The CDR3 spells CASSEGGESEKLFF. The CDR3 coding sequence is TGTGCCAGCAGTGAGGGGGGGGAGAGTGAAAAACTGTTTTTT.

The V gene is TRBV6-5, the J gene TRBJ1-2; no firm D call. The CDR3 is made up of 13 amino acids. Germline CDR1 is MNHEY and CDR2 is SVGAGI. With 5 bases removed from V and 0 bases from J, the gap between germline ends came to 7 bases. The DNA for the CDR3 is TGTGCCAGCAGTCCCCGATCTAACTATGGCTACACCTTC. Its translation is CASSPRSNYGYTF.

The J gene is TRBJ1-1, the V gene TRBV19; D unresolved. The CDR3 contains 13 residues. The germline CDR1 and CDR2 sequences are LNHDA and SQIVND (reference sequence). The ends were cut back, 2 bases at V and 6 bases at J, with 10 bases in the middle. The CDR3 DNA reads TGTGCCAGTAGTATAACCCGACGGGCTGAAGCTTTCTTT. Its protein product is CASSITRRAEAFF. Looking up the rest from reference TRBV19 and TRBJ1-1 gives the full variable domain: DGGITQSPKYLFRKEGQNVTLSCEQNLNHDAMYWYRQDPGQGLRLIYYSQIVNDFQKGDIAEGYSVSREKKESFPLTVTSAQKNPTAFYLCASSITRRAEAFFGQGTRLTVV.

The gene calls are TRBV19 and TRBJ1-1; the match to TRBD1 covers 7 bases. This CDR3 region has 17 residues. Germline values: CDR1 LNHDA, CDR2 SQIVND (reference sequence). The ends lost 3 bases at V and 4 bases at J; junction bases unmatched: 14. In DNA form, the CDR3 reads TGTGCCAGTAGTATGTTCGATACAGGGGCAGTTCGCACTGAAGCTTTCTTT. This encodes CASSMFDTGAVRTEAFF.

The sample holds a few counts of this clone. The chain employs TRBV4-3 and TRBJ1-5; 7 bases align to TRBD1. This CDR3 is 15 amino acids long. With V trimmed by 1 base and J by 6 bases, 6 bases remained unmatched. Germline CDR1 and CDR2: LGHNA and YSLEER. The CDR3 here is CASSQGLQGSQPQHF. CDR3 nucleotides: TGCGCCAGCAGCCAAGGTCTACAGGGGAGTCAGCCCCAGCATTTT.

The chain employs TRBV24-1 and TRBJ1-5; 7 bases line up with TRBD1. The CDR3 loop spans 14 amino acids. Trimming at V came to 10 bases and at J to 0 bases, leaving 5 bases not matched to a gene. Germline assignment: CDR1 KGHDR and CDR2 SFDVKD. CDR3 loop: CATTGTDSNQPQHF. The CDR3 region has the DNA TGTGCCACAACCGGGACAGATAGCAATCAGCCCCAGCATTTT.

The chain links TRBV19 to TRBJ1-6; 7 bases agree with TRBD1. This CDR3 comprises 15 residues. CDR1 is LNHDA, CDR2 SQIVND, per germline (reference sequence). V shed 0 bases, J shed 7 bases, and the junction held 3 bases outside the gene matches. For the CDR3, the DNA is TGTGCCAGTAGTATAGAAGACAGGGCCAATTCACCCCTCCACTTT. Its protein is CASSIEDRANSPLHF.

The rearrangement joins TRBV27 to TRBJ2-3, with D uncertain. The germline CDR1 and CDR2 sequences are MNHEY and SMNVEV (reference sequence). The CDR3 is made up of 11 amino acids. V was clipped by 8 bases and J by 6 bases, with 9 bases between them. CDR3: CASRKGDTQYF. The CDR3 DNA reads TGTGCCAGCCGGAAAGGGGATACGCAGTATTTT.

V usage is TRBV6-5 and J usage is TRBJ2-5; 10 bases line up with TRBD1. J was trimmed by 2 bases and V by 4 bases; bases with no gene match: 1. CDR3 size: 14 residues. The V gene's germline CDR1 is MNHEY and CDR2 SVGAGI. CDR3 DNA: TGTGCCAGCAGTTCGGACAGGGGGCAAGAGACCCAGTACTTC. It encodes CASSSDRGQETQYF.

The CDR3 bases are TGTGCCAGCAGTGACAGGGCAGGGGGCACAGATACGCAGTATTTT. Translation: CASSDRAGGTDTQYF. The rearrangement uses TRBV6-4 and TRBJ2-3, with a tentative D call TRBD1 (6 bases). Germline V gene sequence: CDR1 MRHNA, CDR2 SNTAGT. The ends were cut back, 2 bases at V and 1 base at J, with 10 bases in the middle. CDR3 length: 15 amino acids.

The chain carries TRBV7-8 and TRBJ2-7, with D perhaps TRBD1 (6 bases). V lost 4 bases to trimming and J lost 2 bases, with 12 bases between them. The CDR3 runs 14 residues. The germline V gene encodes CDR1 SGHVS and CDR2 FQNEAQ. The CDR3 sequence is CASSYTGSPYEQYF. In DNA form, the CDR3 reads TGTGCCAGCAGCTATACAGGGTCCCCCTACGAGCAGTACTTC.

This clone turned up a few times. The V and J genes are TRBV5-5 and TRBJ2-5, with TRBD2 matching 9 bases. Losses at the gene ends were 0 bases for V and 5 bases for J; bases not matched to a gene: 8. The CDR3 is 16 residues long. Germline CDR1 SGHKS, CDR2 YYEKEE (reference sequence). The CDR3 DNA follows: TGTGCCAGCAGCTTGGCCTTGGCGGGGGGGCGGGAGACCCAGTACTTC. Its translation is CASSLALAGGRETQYF.

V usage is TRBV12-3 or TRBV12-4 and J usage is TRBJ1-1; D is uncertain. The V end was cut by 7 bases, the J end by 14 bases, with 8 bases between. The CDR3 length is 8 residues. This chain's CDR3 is CASTPRFF. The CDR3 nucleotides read TGTGCCAGCACCCCGCGCTTCTTT.

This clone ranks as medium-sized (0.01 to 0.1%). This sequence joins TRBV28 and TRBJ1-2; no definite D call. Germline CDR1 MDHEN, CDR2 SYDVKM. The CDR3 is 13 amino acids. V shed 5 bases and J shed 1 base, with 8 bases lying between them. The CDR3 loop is CASSTAFNYGYTF. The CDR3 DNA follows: TGTGCCAGCAGTACAGCTTTTAACTATGGCTACACCTTC.